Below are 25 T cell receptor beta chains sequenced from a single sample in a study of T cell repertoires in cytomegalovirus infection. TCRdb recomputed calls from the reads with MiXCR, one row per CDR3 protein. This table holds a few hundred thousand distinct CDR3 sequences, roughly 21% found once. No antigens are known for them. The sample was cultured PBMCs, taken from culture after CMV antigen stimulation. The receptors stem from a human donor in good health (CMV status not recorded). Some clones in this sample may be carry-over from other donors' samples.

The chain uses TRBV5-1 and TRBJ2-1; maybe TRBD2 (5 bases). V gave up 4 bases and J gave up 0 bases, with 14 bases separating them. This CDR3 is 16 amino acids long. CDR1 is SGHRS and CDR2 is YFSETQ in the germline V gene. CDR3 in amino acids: CASSQSGTSSYNEQFF. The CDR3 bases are TGCGCCAGCAGCCAGAGCGGCACGAGCTCCTACAATGAGCAGTTCTTC.

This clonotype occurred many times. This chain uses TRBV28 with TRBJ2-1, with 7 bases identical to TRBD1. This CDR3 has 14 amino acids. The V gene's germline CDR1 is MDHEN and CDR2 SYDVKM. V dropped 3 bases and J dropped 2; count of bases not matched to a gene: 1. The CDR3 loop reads CASSFQGAYNEQFF. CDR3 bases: TGTGCCAGCAGTTTCCAGGGGGCCTACAATGAGCAGTTCTTC. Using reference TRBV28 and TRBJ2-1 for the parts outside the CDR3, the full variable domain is DVKVTQSSRYLVKRTGEKVFLECVQDMDHENMFWYRQDPGLGLRLIYFSYDVKMKEKGDIPEGYSVSREKKERFSLILESASTNQTSMYLCASSFQGAYNEQFFGPGTRLTVL.

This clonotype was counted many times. The CDR3 DNA sequence: TGTGCCAGCAGCCGACAGCCCAATGAGCAGTTCTTC. The encoded protein is CASSRQPNEQFF. The chain joins TRBV7-6 to TRBJ2-1, with D perhaps matching TRBD1 (5 bases). CDR1 and CDR2 (germline): SGHVS, FNYEAQ. The CDR3 spans 12 residues. The ends were cut back, 5 bases at V and 6 bases at J, with 8 bases in the middle.

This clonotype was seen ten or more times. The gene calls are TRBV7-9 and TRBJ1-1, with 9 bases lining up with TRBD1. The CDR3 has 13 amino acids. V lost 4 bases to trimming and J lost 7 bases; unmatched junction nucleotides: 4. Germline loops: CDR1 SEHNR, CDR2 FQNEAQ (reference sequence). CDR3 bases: TGTGCCAGCAGCTACCGGACAGGGGTTGAAGCTTTCTTT. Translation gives CASSYRTGVEAFF.

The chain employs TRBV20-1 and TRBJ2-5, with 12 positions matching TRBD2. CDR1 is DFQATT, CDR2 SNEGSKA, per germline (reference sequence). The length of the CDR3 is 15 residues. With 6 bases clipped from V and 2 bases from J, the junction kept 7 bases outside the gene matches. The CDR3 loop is CSATLAGGGQETQYF. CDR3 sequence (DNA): TGCAGTGCAACACTAGCGGGAGGTGGTCAAGAGACCCAGTACTTC.

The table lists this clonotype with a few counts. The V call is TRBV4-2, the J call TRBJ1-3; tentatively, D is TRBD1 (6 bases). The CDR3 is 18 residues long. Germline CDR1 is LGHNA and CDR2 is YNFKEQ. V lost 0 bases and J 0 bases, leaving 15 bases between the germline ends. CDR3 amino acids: CASSQDTPGTSSGNTIYF. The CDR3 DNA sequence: TGTGCCAGCAGCCAAGATACGCCAGGGACAAGCTCTGGAAACACCATATATTTT.

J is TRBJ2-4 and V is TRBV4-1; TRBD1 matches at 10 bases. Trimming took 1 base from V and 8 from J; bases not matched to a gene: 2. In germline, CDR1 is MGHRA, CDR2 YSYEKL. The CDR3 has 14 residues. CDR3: CASSQGQGAYIQYF. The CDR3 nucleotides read TGCGCCAGCAGCCAAGGACAGGGGGCTTACATTCAGTACTTC.

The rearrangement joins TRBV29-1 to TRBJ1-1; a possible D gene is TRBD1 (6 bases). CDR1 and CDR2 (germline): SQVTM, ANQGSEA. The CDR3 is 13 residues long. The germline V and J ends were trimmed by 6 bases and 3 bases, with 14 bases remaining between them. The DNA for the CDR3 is TGCAGCGTGATGACAAAGGGGGACACTGAAGCTTTCTTT. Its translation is CSVMTKGDTEAFF.

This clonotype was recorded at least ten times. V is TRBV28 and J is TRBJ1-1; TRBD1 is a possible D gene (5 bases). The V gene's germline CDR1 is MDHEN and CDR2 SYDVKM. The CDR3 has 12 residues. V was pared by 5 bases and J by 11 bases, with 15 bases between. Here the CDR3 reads CASSDLDRPAFF. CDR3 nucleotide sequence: TGTGCCAGCAGTGATCTCGACAGACCGGCTTTCTTT.

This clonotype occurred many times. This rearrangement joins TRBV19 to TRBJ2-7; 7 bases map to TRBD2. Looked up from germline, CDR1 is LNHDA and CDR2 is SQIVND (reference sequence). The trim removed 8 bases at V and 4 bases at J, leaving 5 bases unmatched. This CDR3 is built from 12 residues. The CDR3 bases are TGTGCCAGTGCGGGAGTGGGGTACGAGCAGTACTTC. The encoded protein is CASAGVGYEQYF.

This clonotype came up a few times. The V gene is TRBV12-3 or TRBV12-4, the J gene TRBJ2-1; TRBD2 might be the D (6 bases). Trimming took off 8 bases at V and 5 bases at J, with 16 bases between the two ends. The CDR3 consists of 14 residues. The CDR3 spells CASATPGLNNEQFF. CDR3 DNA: TGTGCCAGCGCTACTCCGGGACTTAACAATGAGCAGTTCTTC.

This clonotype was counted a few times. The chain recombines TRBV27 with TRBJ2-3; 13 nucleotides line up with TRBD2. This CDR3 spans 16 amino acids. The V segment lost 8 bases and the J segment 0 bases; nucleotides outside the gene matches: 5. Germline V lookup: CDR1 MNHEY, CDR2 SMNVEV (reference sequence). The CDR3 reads CASGKLAGGSTDTQYF. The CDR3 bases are TGTGCCAGCGGAAAACTAGCGGGAGGGAGCACAGATACGCAGTATTTT.

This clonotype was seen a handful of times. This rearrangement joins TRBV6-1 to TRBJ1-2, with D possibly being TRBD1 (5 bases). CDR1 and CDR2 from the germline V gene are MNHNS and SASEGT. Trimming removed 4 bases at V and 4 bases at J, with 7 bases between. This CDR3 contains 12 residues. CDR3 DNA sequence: TGTGCCAGCAGTGGGGGGTTCTATGGCTACACCTTC. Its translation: CASSGGFYGYTF.

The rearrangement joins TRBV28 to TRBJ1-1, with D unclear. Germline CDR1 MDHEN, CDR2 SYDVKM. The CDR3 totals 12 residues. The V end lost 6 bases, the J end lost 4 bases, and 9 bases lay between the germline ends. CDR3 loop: CASSQGPTEAFF. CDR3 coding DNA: TGTGCCAGCAGCCAAGGCCCCACTGAAGCTTTCTTT.

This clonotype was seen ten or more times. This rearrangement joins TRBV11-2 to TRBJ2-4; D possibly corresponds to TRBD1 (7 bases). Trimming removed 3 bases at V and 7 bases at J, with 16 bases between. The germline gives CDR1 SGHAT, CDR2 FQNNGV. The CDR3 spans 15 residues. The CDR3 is CASSFGISGGNIQYF. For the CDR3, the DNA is TGTGCCAGCAGCTTCGGGATCTCAGGGGGGAACATTCAGTACTTC.

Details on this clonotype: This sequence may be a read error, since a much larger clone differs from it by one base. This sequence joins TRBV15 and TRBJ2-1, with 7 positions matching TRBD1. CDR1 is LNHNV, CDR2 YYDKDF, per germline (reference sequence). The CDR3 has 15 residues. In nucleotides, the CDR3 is TGTGCCACCAGCACTATAGACAGGGAATACAATGGGCAGTTCTTC. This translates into CATSTIDREYNGQFF.

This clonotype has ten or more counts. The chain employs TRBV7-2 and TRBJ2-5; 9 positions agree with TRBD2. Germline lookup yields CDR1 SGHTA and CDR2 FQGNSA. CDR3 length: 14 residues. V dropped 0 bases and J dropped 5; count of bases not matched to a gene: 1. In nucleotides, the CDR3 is TGTGCCAGCAGCTTAGCGGGACTAGCCGAGACCCAGTACTTC. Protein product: CASSLAGLAETQYF.

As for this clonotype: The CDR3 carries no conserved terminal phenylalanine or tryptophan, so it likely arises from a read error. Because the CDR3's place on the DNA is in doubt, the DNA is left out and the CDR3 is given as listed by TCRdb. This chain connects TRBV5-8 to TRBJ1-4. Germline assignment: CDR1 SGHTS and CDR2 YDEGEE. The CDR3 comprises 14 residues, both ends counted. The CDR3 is CASSLLSYNEKRFL.

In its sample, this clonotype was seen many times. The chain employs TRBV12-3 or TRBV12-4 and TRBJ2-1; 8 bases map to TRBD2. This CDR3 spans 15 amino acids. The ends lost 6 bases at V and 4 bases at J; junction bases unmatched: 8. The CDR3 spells CASSQGVAGYNEQFF. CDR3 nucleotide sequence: TGTGCCAGCAGCCAAGGGGTAGCGGGGTACAATGAGCAGTTCTTC.

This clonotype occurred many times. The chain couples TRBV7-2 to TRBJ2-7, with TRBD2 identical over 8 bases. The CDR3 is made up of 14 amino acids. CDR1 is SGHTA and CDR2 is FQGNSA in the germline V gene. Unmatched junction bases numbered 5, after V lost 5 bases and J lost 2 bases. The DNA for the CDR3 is TGTGCCAGCAGCCTTAGCGGGATGACCTACGAGCAGTACGTC. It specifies CASSLSGMTYEQYV.

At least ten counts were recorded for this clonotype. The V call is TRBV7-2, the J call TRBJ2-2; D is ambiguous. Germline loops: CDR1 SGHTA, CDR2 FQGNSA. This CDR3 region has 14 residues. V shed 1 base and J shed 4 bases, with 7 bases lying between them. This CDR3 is CASSLEAATGELFF. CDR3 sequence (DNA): TGTGCCAGCAGCTTAGAGGCAGCCACCGGGGAGCTGTTTTTT.

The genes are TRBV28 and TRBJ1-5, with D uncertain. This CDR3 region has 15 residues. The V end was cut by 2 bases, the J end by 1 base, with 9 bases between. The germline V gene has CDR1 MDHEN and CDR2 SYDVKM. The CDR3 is CASSLHVSSNQPQHF. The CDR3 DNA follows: TGTGCCAGCAGTTTACACGTATCGAGCAATCAGCCCCAGCATTTT. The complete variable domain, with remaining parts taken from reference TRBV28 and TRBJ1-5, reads DVKVTQSSRYLVKRTGEKVFLECVQDMDHENMFWYRQDPGLGLRLIYFSYDVKMKEKGDIPEGYSVSREKKERFSLILESASTNQTSMYLCASSLHVSSNQPQHFGDGTRLSIL.

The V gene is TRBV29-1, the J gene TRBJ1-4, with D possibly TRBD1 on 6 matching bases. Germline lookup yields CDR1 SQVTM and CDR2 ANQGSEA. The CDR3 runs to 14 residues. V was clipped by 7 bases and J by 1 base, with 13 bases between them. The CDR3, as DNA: TGCAGCGCCCAAAGGGGGGTAACTAATGAAAAACTGTTTTTT. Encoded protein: CSAQRGVTNEKLFF.

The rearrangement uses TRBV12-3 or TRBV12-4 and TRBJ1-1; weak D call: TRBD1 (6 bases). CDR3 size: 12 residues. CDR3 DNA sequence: TGTGCTAGCGCGGGGCGAGGGGGTGAAGCTTTCTTT. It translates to CASAGRGGEAFF.

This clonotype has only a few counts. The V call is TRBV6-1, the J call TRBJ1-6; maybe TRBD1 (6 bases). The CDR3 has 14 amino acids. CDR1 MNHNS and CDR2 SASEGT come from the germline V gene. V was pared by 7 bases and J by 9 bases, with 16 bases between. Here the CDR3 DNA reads TGTGCCAGCAAACGGCAGGGGTATGCTTCACCCCTCCACTTT. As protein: CASKRQGYASPLHF.